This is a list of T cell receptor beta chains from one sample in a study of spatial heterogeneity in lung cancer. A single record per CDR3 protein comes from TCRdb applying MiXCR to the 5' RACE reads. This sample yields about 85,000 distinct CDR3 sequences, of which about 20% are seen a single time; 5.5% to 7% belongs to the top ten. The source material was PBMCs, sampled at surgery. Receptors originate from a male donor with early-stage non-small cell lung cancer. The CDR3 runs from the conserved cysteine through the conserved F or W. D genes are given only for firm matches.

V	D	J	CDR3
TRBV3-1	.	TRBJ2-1	CASSRGDPNEQFF
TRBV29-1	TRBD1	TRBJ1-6	CSVRTGDSPLHF
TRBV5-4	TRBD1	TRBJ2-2	CASSLGTGVTGELFF
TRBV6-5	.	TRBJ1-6	CASRRQANNSPLHF
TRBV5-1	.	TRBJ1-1	CASSPLAATEAFF
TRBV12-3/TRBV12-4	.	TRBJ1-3	CASNGLGNTIYF
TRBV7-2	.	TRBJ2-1	CASSVILAGEQFF
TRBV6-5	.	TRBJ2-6	CASSPGGPGANVLTF
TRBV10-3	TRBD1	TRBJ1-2	CAITKDRGNYGYTF
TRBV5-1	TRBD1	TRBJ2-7	CASSFGQGADEQYF
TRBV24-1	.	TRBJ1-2	CATSEDRDNYGYTF
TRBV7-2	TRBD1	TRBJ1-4	CASSSSPGTGEKLFF
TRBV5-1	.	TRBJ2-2	CASSLQDTGELFF
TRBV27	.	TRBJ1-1	CASSLRSGSNTEAFF
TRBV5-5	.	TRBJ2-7	CASSLSLRGPYEQYF
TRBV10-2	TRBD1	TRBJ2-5	CASMTGGRETQYF
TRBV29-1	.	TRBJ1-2	CSVGEKLNPVGYTF
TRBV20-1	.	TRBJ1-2	CSAYDSLGYGYTF
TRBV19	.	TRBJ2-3	CATSRGSGKETQYF
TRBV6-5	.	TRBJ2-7	CASSYGTAGYEQYF
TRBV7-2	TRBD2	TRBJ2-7	CASSTSAGVSYEQYF
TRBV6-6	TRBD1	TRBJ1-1	CASSLTGFTEAFF
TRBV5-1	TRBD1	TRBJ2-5	CASSSDRAQETQYF
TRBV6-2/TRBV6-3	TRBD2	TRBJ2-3	CASSYGSGVSTDTQYF
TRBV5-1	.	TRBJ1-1	CASSSEVPNTEAFF
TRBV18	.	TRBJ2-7	CASSRGNKDEQYF
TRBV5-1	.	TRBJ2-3	CASHSGAGTQYF
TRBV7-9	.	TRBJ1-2	CASSPRSPHYGYTF
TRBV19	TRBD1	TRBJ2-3	CASSPSATGVCGTQYF
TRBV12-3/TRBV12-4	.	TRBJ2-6	CASGVSSSGANVLTF
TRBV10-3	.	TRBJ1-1	CAISESPHRANTEAFF
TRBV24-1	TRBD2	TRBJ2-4	CATSEWTSGGLAKNIQYF
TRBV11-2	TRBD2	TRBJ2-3	CASSSRLAGERQYF
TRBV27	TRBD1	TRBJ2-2	CASDDRGHTGELFF
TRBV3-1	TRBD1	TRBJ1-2	CASSHTGTGDYGYTF
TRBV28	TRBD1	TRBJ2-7	CASITRTGGTNSRSYEQYF
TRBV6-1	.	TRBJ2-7	CASSAIPQGSYEQYF
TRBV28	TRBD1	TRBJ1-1	CASSWTGPNTEAFF
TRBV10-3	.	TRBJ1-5	CAISGGGTQPQHF
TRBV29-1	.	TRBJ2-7	CSVEEVGQGTYEQYF
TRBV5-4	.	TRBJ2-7	CASSLLGLSSYEQYF
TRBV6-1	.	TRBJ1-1	CASSEARGITEAFF
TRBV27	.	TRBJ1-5	CASSLGFGGNQPQHF
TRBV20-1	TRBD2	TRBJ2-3	CSARDWASGGRDTQYF
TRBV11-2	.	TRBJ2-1	CASSSLSGYNEQFF
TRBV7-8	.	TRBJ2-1	CASSPGGVDEQFF
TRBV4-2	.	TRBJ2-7	CASSQDWTPFGGEQYF
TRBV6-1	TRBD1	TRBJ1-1	CASSVKQGGNTEAFF
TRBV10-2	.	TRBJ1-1	CASSETGNTEAFF
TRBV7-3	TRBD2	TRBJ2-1	CASSLSGSNEQFF
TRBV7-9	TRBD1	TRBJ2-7	CASSPPGQGRGEQYF